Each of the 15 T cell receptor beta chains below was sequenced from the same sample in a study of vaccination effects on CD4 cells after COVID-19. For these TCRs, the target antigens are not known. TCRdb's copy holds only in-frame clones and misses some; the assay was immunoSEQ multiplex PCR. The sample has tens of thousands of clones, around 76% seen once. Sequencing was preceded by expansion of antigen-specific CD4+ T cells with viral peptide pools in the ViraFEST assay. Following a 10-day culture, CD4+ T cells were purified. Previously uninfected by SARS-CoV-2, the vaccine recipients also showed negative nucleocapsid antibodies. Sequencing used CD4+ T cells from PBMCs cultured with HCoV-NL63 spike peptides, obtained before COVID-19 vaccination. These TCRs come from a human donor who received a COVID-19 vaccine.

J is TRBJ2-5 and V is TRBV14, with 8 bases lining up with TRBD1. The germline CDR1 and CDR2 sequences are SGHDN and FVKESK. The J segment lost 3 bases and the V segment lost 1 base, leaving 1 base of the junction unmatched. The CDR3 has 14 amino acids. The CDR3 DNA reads TGTGCCAGCAGCCAAGGGACAGGGAAAGAGACCCAGTACTTC. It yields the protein CASSQGTGKETQYF.

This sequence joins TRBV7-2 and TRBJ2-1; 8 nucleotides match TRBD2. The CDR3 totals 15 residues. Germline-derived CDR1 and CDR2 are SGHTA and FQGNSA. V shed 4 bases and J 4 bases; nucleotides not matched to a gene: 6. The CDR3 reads CASSSSGTRYNEQFF. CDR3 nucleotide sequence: TGTGCCAGCAGCTCCTCCGGGACTAGATACAATGAGCAGTTCTTC.

DNA for the CDR3: TGTGCCAGCAGACAACAGTTCGGAAGCAATCAGCCCCAGCATTTT. Translating gives CASRQQFGSNQPQHF. The chain is built from TRBV6-4 and TRBJ1-5; D remains ambiguous. V lost 6 bases and J lost 1, with 13 bases in between. The CDR3 is made up of 15 amino acids. From germline, CDR1 is MRHNA and CDR2 SNTAGT.

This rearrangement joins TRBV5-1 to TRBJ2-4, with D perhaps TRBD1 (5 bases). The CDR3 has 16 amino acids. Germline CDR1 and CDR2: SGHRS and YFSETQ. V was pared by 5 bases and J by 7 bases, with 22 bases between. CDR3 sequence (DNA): TGCGCCAGCAGACCAGGGCCAAACCCTTCAGGCAACATTCAGTACTTC. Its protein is CASRPGPNPSGNIQYF.

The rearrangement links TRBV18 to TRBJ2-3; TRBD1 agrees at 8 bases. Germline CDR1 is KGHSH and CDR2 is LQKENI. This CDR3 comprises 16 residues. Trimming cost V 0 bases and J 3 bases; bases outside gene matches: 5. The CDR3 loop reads CASSPPRGQETDTQYF. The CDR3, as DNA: TGTGCCAGCTCACCACCGCGGGGACAGGAAACAGATACGCAGTATTTT.

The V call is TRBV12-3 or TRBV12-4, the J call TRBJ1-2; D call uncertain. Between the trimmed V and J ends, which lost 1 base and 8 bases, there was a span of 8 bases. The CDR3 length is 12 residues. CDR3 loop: CASSLGGRGYTF. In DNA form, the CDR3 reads TGTGCCAGCAGTTTAGGTGGACGGGGCTACACCTTC.

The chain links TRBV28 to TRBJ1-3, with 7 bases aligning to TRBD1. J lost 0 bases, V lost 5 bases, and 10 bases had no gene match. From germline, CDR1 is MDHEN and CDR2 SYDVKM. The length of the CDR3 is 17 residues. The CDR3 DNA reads TGTGCCAGCAGTGCATCCGGGACAGTGGGCTCTGGAAACACCATATATTTT. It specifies CASSASGTVGSGNTIYF.

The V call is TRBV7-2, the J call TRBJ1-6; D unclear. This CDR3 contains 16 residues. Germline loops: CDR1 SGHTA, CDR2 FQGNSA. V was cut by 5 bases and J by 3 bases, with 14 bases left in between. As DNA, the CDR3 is TGTGCCAGCAGCCCTCTAGACCGGATCTATAATTCACCCCTCCACTTT. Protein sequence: CASSPLDRIYNSPLHF.

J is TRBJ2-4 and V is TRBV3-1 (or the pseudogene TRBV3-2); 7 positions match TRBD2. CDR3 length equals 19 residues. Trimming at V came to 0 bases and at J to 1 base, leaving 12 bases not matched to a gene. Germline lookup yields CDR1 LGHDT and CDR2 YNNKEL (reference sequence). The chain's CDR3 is CASSQDAGRGITAKNIQYF. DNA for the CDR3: TGTGCCAGCAGCCAAGATGCAGGGAGGGGAATTACGGCCAAAAACATTCAGTACTTC.

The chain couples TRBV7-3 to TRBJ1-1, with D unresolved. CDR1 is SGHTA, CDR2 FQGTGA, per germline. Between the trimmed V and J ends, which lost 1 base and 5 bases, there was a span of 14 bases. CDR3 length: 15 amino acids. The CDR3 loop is CASSLKGGRGTEAFF. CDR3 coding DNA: TGTGCCAGCAGCTTAAAAGGCGGGAGAGGGACTGAAGCTTTCTTT.

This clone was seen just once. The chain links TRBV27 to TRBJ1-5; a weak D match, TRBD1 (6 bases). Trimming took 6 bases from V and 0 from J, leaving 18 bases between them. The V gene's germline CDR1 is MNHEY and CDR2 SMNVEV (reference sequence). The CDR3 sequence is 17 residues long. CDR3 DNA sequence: TGTGCCAGCAGAAGGGGGACCGCACCATATAGCAATCAGCCCCAGCATTTT. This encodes CASRRGTAPYSNQPQHF.

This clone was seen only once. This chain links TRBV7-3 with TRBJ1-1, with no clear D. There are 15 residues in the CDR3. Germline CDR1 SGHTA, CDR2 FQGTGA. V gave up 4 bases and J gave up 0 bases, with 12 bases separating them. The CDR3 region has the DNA TGTGCCAGCAGCTCTTCTGGGGTGGTGAACACTGAAGCTTTCTTT. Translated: CASSSSGVVNTEAFF. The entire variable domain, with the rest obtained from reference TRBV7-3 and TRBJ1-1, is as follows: GAGVSQTPSNKVTEKGKYVELRCDPISGHTALYWYRQSLGQGPEFLIYFQGTGAADDSGLPNDRFFAVRPEGSVSTLKIQRTERGDSAVYLCASSSSGVVNTEAFFGQGTRLTVV.

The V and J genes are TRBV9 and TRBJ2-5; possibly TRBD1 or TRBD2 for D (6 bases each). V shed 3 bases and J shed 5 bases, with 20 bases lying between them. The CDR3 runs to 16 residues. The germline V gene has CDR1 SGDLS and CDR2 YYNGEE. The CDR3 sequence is CASSAESGVRGETQYF. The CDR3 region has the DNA TGTGCCAGCAGCGCAGAATCAGGGGTCCGGGGGGAGACCCAGTACTTC. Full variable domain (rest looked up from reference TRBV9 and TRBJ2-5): DSGVTQTPKHLITATGQRVTLRCSPRSGDLSVYWYQQSLDQGLQFLIQYYNGEERAKGNILERFSAQQFPDLHSELNLSSLELGDSALYFCASSAESGVRGETQYFGPGTRLLVL.

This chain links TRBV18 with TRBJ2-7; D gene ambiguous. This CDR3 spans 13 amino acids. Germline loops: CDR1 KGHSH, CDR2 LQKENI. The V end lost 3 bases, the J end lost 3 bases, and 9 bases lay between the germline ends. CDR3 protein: CASSPSGNYEQYV. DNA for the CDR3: TGTGCCAGCTCACCGTCGGGCAACTACGAGCAGTACGTC.

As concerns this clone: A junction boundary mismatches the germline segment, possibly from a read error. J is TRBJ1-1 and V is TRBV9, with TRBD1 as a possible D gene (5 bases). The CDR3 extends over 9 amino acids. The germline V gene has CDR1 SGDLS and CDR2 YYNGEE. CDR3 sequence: CASSVRDRF. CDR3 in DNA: TGTGCCAGCAGCGTAAGAGACAGATTT. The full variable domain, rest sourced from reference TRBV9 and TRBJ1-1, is DSGVTQTPKHLITATGQRVTLRCSPRSGDLSVYWYQQSLDQGLQFLIQYYNGEERAKGNILERFSAQQFPDLHSELNLSSLELGDSALYFCASSVRDRFGQGTRLTVV.